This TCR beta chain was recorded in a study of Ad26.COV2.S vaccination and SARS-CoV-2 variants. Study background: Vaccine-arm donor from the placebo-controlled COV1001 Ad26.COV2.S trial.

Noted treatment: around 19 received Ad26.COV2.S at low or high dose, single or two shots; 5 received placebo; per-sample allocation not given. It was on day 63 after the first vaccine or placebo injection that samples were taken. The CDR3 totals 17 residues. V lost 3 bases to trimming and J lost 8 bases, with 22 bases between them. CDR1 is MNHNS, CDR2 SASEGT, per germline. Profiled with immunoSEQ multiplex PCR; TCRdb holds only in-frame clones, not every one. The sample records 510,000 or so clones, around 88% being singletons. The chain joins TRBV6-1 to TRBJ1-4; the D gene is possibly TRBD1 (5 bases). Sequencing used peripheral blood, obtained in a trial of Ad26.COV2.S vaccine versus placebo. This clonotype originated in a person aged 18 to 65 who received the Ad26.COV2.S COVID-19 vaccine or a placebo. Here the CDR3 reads CASSDLGVGRVREKLFF. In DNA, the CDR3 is TGTGCCAGCAGTGACCTTGGAGTGGGCAGGGTGCGAGAAAAACTGTTTTTT.